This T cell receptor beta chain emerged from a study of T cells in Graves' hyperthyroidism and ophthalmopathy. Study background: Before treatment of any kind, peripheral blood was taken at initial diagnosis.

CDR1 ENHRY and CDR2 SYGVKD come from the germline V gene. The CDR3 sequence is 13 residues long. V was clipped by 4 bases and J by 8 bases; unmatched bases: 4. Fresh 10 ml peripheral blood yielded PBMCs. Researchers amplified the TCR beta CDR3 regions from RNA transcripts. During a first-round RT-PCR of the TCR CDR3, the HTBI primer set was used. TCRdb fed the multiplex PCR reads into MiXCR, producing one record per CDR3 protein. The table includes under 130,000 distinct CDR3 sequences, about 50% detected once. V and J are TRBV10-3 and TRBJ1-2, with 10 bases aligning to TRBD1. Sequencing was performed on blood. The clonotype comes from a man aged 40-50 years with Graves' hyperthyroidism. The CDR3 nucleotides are TGTGCCATCAGTGGACAGGGGGCTTGGGGCTACACCTTC. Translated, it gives CAISGQGAWGYTF.